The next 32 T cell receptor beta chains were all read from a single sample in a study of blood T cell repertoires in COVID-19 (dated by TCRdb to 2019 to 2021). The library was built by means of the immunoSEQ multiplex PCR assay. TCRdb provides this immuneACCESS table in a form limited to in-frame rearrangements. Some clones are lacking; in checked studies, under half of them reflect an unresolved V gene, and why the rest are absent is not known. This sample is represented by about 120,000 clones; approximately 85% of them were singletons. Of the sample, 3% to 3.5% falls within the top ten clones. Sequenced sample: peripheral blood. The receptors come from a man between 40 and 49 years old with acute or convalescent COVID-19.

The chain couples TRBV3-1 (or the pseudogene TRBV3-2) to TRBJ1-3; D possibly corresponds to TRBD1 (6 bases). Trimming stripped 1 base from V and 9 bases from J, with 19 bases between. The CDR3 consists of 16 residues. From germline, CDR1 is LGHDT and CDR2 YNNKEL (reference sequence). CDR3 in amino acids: CASSQGTVRGVGTIYF. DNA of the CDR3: TGTGCCAGCAGCCAAGGGACGGTCAGGGGAGTGGGCACCATATATTTT.

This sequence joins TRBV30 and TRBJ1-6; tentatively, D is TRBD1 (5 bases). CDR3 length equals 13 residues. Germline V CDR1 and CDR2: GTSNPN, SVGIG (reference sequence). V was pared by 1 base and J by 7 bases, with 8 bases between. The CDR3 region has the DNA TGTGCCTGGAGTGGACAGACGAATTCACCCCTCCACTTT. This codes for CAWSGQTNSPLHF. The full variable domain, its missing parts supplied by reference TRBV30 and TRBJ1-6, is SQTIHQWPATLVQPVGSPLSLECTVEGTSNPNLYWYRQAAGRGLQLLFYSVGIGQISSEVPQNLSASRPQDRQFILSSKKLLLSDSGFYLCAWSGQTNSPLHFGNGTRLTVT.

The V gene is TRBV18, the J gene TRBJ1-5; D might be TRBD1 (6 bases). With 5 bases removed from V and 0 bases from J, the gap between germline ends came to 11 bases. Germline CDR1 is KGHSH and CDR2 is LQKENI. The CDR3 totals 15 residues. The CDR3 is CASSYTGNSNQPQHF. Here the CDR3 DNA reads TGTGCCAGCTCATATACAGGGAATAGCAATCAGCCCCAGCATTTT. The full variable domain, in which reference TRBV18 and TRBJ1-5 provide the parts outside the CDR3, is NAGVMQNPRHLVRRRGQEARLRCSPMKGHSHVYWYRQLPEEGLKFMVYLQKENIIDESGMPKERFSAEFPKEGPSILRIQQVVRGDSAAYFCASSYTGNSNQPQHFGDGTRLSIL.

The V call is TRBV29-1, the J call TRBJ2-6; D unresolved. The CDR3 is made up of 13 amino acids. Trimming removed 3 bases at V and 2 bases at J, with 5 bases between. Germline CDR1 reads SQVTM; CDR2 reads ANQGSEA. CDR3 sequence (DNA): TGCAGCGTTGACAGAACTGGGGCCAACGTCCTGACTTTC. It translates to CSVDRTGANVLTF.

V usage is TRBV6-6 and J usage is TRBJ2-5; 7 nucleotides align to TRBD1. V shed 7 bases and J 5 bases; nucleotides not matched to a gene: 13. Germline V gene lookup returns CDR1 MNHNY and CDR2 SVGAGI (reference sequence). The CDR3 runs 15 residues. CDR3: CASTERFVGGETQYF. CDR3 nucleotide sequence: TGTGCCAGCACCGAGAGGTTCGTAGGGGGCGAGACCCAGTACTTC.

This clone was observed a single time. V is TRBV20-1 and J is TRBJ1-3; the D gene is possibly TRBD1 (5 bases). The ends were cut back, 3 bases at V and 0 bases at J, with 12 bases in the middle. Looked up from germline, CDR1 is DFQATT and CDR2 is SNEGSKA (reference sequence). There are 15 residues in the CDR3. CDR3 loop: CSASAGWTSGNTIYF. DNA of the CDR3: TGCAGTGCTAGTGCAGGGTGGACCTCTGGAAACACCATATATTTT.

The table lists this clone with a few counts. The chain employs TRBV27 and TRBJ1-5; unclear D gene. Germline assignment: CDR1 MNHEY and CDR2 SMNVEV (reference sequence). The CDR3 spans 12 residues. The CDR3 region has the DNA TGTGCGAGTCACCAGGTCGGTCAGCCCCAGCATTTT. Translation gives CASHQVGQPQHF.

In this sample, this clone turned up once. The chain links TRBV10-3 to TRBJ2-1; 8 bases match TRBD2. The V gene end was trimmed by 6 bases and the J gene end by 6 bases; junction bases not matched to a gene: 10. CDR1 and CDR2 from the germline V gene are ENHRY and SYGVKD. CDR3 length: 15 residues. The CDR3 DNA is TGTGCCATCAGCCCCGGGGGGGGGCCGTCCAATGAGCAGTTCTTC. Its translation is CAISPGGGPSNEQFF.

The CDR3 protein is CASSYPGDTEAFF. The DNA for the CDR3 is TGTGCCAGCAGCTACCCCGGGGACACTGAAGCTTTCTTT. This rearrangement joins TRBV5-4 to TRBJ1-1; unclear D gene. CDR1 and CDR2 from the germline V gene are SGHNT and YYREEE (reference sequence). The CDR3 has 13 amino acids. With 3 bases removed from V and 3 bases from J, the gap between germline ends came to 9 bases.

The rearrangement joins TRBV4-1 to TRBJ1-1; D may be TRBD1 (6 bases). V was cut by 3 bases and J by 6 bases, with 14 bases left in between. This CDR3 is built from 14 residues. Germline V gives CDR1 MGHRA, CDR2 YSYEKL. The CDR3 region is CASSHAQGGAEAFF. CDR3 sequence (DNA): TGCGCCAGCAGCCACGCACAGGGTGGGGCTGAAGCTTTCTTT.

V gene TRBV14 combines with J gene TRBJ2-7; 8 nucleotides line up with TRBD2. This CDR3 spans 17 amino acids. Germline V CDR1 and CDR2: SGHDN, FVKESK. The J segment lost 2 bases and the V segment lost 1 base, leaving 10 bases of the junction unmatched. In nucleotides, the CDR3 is TGTGCCAGCAGCCAAGCTACCCTAAGCGGGGGCCCCTACGAGCAGTACTTC. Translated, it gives CASSQATLSGGPYEQYF. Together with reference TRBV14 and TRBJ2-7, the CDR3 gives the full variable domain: EAGVTQFPSHSVIEKGQTVTLRCDPISGHDNLYWYRRVMGKEIKFLLHFVKESKQDESGMPNNRFLAERTGGTYSTLKVQPAELEDSGVYFCASSQATLSGGPYEQYFGPGTRLTVT.

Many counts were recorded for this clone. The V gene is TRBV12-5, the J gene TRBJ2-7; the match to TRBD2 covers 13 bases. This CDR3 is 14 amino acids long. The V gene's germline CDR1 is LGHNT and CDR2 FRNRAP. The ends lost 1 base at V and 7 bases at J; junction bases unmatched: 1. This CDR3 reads CASGLGTSGGEQYF. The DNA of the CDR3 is TGTGCTAGTGGTTTGGGGACTAGCGGGGGTGAGCAGTACTTC.

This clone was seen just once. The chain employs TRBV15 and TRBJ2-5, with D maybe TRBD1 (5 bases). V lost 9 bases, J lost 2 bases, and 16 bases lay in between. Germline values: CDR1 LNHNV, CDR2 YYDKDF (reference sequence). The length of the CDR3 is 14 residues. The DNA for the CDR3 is TGTGCCACAAATAGTGACAGATGGCAAGAGACCCAGTACTTC. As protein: CATNSDRWQETQYF.

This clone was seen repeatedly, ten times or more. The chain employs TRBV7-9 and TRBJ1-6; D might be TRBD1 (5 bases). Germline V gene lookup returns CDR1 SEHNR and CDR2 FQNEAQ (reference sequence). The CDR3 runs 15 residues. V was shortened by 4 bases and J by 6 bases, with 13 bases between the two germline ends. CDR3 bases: TGTGCCAGCAGCTCTCGAGGCGGGGGTAATTCACCCCTCCACTTT. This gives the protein CASSSRGGGNSPLHF.

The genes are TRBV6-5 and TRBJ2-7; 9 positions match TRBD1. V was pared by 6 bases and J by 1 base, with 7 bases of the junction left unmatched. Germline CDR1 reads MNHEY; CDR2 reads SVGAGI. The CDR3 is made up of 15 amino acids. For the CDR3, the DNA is TGTGCCAGCAGACGATTCGACAGGGGGTCCTACGAGCAGTACTTC. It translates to CASRRFDRGSYEQYF.

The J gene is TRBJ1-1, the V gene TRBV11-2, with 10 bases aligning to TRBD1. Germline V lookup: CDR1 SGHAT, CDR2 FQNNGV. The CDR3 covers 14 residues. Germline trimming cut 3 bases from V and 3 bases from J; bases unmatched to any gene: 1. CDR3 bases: TGTGCCAGCAGCTTGGACAGGGGGGACACTGAAGCTTTCTTT. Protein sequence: CASSLDRGDTEAFF.

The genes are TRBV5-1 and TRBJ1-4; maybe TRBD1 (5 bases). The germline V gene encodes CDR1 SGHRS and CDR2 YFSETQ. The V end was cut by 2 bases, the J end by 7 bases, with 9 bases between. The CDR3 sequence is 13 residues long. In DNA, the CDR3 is TGCGCCAGCAGCTTAAGGGGAGGTGAAAAACTGTTTTTT. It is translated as CASSLRGGEKLFF.

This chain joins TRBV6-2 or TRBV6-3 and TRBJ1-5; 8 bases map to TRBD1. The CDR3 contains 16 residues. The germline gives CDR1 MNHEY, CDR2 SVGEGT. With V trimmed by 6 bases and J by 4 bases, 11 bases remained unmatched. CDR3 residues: CASSGIGDRMNQPQHF. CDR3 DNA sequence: TGTGCCAGCAGCGGCATCGGGGACAGGATGAATCAGCCCCAGCATTTT.

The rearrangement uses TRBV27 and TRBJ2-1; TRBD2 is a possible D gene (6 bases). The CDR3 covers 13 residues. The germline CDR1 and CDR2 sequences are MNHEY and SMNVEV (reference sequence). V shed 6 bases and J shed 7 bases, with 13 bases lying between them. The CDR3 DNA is TGTGCCAGCAGCCCCGTCCGGGGGAATGAGCAGTTCTTC. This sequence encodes CASSPVRGNEQFF.

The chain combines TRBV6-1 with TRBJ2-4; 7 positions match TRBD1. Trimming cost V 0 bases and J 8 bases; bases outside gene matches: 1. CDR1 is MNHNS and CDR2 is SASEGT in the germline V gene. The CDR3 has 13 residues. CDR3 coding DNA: TGTGCCAGCAGTGAAGCAGGGGGCGACATTCAGTACTTC. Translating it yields CASSEAGGDIQYF.

The CDR3 reads CASSSRGSYNEQFF. In nucleotides, the CDR3 is TGTGCCAGCAGCTCGCGGGGCTCCTACAATGAGCAGTTCTTC. The rearrangement uses TRBV11-3 and TRBJ2-1; D is possibly TRBD2 (6 bases). The CDR3 sequence is 14 residues long. The V gene's germline CDR1 is SGHNT and CDR2 YENEEA. V lost 4 bases and J lost 0, with 7 bases in between.

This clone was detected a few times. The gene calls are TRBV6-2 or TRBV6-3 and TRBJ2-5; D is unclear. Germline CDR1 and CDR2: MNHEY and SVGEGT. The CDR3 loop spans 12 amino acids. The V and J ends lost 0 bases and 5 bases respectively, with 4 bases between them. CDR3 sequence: CASSYSLETQYF. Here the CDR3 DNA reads TGTGCCAGCAGTTACTCCCTTGAGACCCAGTACTTC.

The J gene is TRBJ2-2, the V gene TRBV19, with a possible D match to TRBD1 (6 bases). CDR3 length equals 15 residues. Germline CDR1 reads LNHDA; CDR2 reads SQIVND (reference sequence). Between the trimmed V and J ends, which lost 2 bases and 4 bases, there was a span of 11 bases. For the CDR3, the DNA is TGTGCCAGTAGTATACCAGGACAGAGCACCGGGGAGCTGTTTTTT. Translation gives CASSIPGQSTGELFF.

Here the CDR3 reads CASSSQGQLGIGELFF. In nucleotides, the CDR3 is TGTGCCAGCAGCTCACAAGGACAGTTAGGGATCGGGGAGCTGTTTTTT. The chain uses TRBV7-6 and TRBJ2-2; weak D call: TRBD1 (6 bases). Germline V gene lookup returns CDR1 SGHVS and CDR2 FNYEAQ. This CDR3 region has 16 residues. Trimming left V 4 bases short and J 7 bases short, with 19 bases between.

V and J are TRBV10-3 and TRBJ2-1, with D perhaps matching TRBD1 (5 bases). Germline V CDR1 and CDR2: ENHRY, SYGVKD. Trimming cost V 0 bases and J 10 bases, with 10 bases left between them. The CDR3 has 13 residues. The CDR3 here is CAISESVRGEQFF. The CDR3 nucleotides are TGTGCCATCAGTGAGTCGGTTAGGGGAGAGCAGTTCTTC.

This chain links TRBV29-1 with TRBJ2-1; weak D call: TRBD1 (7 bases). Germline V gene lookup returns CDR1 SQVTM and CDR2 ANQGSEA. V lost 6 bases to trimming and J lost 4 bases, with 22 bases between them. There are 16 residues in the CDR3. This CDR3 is CSVVRQGRGIYNEQFF. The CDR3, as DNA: TGCAGCGTCGTCCGACAGGGCCGGGGGATTTACAATGAGCAGTTCTTC.

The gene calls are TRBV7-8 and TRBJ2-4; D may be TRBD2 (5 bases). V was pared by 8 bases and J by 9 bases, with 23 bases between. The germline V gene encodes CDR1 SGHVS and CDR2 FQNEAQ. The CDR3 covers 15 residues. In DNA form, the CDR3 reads TGTGCCAGCGCCCTCCCTCCCGAGGGAGAGGGCATTCAGTACTTC. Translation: CASALPPEGEGIQYF. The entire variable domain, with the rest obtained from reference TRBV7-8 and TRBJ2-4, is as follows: GAGVSQSPRYKVAKRGQDVALRCDPISGHVSLFWYQQALGQGPEFLTYFQNEAQLDKSGLPSDRFFAERPEGSVSTLKIQRTQQEDSAVYLCASALPPEGEGIQYFGAGTRLSVL.

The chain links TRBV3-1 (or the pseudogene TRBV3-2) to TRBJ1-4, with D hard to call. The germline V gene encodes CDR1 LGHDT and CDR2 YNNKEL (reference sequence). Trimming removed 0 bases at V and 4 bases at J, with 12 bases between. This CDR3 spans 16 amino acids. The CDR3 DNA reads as TGTGCCAGCAGCCAAGACTATAGCGGGGTTAATGAAAAACTGTTTTTT. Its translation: CASSQDYSGVNEKLFF.

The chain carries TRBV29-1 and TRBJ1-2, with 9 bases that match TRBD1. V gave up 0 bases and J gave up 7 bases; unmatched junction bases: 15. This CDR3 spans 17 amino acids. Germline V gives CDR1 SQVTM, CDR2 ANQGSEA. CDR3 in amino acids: CSVEDRGTGSHFGGYTF. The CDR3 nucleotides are TGCAGCGTTGAAGATCGAGGGACAGGGTCCCATTTTGGTGGCTACACCTTC. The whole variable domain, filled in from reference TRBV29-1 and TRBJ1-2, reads SAVISQKPSRDICQRGTSLTIQCQVDSQVTMMFWYRQQPGQSLTLIATANQGSEATYESGFVIDKFPISRPNLTFSTLTVSNMSPEDSSIYLCSVEDRGTGSHFGGYTFGSGTRLTVV.

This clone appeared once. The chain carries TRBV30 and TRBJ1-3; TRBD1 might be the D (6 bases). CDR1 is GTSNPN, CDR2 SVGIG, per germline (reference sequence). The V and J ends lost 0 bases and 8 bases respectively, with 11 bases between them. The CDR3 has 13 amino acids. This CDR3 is CAWSVGGRDTIYF. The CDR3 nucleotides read TGTGCCTGGAGTGTAGGGGGTAGGGACACCATATATTTT.

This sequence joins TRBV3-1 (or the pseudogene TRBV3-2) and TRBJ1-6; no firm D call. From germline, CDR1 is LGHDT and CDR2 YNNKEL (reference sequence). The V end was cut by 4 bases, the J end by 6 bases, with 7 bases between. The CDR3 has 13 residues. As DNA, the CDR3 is TGTGCCAGCAGCCGCGGGTCTAATTCACCCCTCCACTTT. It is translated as CASSRGSNSPLHF.

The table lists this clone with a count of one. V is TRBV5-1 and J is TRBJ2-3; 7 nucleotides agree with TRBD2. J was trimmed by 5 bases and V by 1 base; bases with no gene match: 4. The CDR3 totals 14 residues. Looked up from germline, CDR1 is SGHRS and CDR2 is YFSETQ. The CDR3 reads CASSLSGVKDTQYF. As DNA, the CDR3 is TGCGCCAGCAGCTTGAGCGGGGTTAAAGATACGCAGTATTTT. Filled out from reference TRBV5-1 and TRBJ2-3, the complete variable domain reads KAGVTQTPRYLIKTRGQQVTLSCSPISGHRSVSWYQQTPGQGLQFLFEYFSETQRNKGNFPGRFSGRQFSNSRSEMNVSTLELGDSALYLCASSLSGVKDTQYFGPGTRLTVL.